Presented here are 13 T cell receptor beta chains from one specimen sequenced in a study of T cell responses to AZD1222 COVID-19 vaccine. Profiled with immunoSEQ multiplex PCR; TCRdb holds only in-frame clones, not every one. The profile shows tens of thousands of clones, 70% to 90% of them singletons. The source was peripheral blood, collected on day 0 of AZD1222 vaccination. The receptors here all came from an adult in good health.

The chain is built from TRBV6-1 and TRBJ2-7; 8 bases are a match to TRBD2. CDR1 MNHNS and CDR2 SASEGT come from the germline V gene. This CDR3 comprises 15 residues. The V and J ends lost 7 bases and 4 bases, in that order; junction bases with no gene match: 12. As DNA, the CDR3 is TGTGCCAGCAAAGGGGCGATTAGCGGGGAATACGAGCAGTACTTC. It specifies CASKGAISGEYEQYF.

V and J are TRBV3-1 (or the pseudogene TRBV3-2) and TRBJ2-7; a weak D match, TRBD1 (5 bases). Germline loops: CDR1 LGHDT, CDR2 YNNKEL (reference sequence). CDR3 length: 13 amino acids. Trimming removed 4 bases at V and 7 bases at J, with 14 bases between. CDR3 bases: TGTGCCAGCAGCCGGACACAGTCTGGGGAGCAGTACTTC. Its translation: CASSRTQSGEQYF.

The rearrangement links TRBV5-6 to TRBJ2-1, with D tentatively TRBD1 (6 bases). The CDR3 contains 16 residues. The germline gives CDR1 SGHDT, CDR2 YYEEEE. V lost 1 base and J 6 bases, leaving 17 bases between the germline ends. DNA of the CDR3: TGTGCCAGCAGCTTGCCTGGGGACAAGGGGTTCAATGAGCAGTTCTTC. As protein: CASSLPGDKGFNEQFF.

The rearrangement uses TRBV6-5 and TRBJ2-7, with 9 bases matching TRBD2. The germline CDR1 and CDR2 sequences are MNHEY and SVGAGI. V trimming: 2 bases; J trimming: 3 bases; junction bases outside the gene matches: 5. The CDR3 is 15 amino acids. Written as DNA, the CDR3 is TGTGCCAGCAGTTACGGCGCGGGAGGGCTCTACGAGCAGTACTTC. Protein sequence: CASSYGAGGLYEQYF.

This rearrangement joins TRBV23-1 to TRBJ1-5; D is perhaps TRBD1 (5 bases). TRBV23-1 is noted as an ORF with a role that remains uncertain. V was pared by 10 bases and J by 7 bases, with 17 bases between. The CDR3 extends over 13 amino acids. CDR3 bases: TGCGCCATGACACGCAGGGTTGGGCAGCCCCAGCATTTT. Translation: CAMTRRVGQPQHF.

This rearrangement joins TRBV10-3 to TRBJ2-3, with a tentative D call TRBD2 (5 bases). V gave up 6 bases and J gave up 2 bases, with 6 bases separating them. CDR1 and CDR2 (germline): ENHRY, SYGVKD. This CDR3 is 12 amino acids long. The CDR3 bases are TGTGCCATCAGGGGAGACACAGATACGCAGTATTTT. Its protein product is CAIRGDTDTQYF.

This chain connects TRBV7-9 to TRBJ1-1; D gene uncertain. V lost 6 bases and J 6 bases, leaving 14 bases between the germline ends. There are 13 residues in the CDR3. Germline V gene lookup returns CDR1 SEHNR and CDR2 FQNEAQ (reference sequence). The CDR3 bases are TGTGCCAGCAGGGCACTCTCAGGCGCTGAAGCTTTCTTT. Translation: CASRALSGAEAFF.

The gene calls are TRBV28 and TRBJ2-4, with a weak D call TRBD2 (5 bases). Germline CDR1 MDHEN, CDR2 SYDVKM. V dropped 2 bases and J dropped 2 bases, with 10 bases sitting between them. The CDR3 is made up of 15 amino acids. CDR3 bases: TGTGCCAGCAGTTTAGGAGGTCTATCCAAAAACATTCAGTACTTC. Residues: CASSLGGLSKNIQYF.

This clone was seen a few times. The chain couples TRBV7-2 to TRBJ1-2; D unresolved. The CDR3 extends over 13 amino acids. The germline V gene encodes CDR1 SGHTA and CDR2 FQGNSA. With 5 bases removed from V and 8 bases from J, the gap between germline ends came to 15 bases. The CDR3: CASSASGPAGYTF. The CDR3 nucleotides are TGTGCCAGCAGCGCCTCGGGCCCCGCGGGCTACACCTTC.

The CDR3 DNA reads as TGTGCCAGCAGTGAAACCCGGGTCCAGGGATGGCACACTGAAGCTTTCTTT. This translates into CASSETRVQGWHTEAFF. This chain links TRBV25-1 with TRBJ1-1; tentatively, D is TRBD1 (5 bases). The CDR3 runs 17 residues. Trimming left V 2 bases short and J 3 bases short, with 19 bases between. CDR1 is MGHDK and CDR2 is SYGVNS in the germline V gene.

The chain carries TRBV10-3 and TRBJ1-6, with 11 bases matching TRBD1. Germline values: CDR1 ENHRY, CDR2 SYGVKD. V shed 4 bases, J shed 0 bases, and the junction held 5 bases outside the gene matches. The CDR3 consists of 18 residues. This CDR3 is CAISGSGTGGSYNSPLHF. The DNA for the CDR3 is TGTGCCATCAGTGGCTCCGGGACAGGGGGCTCCTATAATTCACCCCTCCACTTT.

The rearrangement links TRBV7-3 to TRBJ2-1, with 12 positions matching TRBD2. The CDR3 extends over 16 amino acids. The V segment lost 0 bases and the J segment 15 bases; nucleotides outside the gene matches: 12. Germline CDR1 SGHTA, CDR2 FQGTGA. The CDR3 spells CASSLTRTSGAGGLFF. CDR3 sequence (DNA): TGTGCCAGCAGCTTAACCCGGACTAGCGGGGCTGGGGGTCTGTTCTTC. Full variable domain (rest looked up from reference TRBV7-3 and TRBJ2-1): GAGVSQTPSNKVTEKGKYVELRCDPISGHTALYWYRQSLGQGPEFLIYFQGTGAADDSGLPNDRFFAVRPEGSVSTLKIQRTERGDSAVYLCASSLTRTSGAGGLFFGPGTRLTVL.

V gene TRBV5-6 combines with J gene TRBJ2-5; maybe TRBD2 (5 bases). The V gene's germline CDR1 is SGHDT and CDR2 YYEEEE. V lost 4 bases, J lost 4 bases, and 14 bases lay in between. This CDR3 spans 14 amino acids. The CDR3 sequence: CASSLDLARETQYF. DNA for the CDR3: TGTGCCAGCAGCCTCGACCTAGCTCGAGAGACCCAGTACTTC.